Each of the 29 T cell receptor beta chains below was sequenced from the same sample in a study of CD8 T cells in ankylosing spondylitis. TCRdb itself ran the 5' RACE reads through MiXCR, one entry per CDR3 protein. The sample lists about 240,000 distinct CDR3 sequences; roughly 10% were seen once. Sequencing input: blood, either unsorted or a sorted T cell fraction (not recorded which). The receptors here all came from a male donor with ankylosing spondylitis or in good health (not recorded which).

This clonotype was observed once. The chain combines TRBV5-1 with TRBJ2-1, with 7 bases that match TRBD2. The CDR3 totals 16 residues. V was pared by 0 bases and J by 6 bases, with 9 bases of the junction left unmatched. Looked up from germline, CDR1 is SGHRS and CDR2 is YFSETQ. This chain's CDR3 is CASSLDSSGTSNEQFF. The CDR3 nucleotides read TGCGCCAGCAGCTTGGACTCTAGCGGCACGTCCAATGAGCAGTTCTTC.

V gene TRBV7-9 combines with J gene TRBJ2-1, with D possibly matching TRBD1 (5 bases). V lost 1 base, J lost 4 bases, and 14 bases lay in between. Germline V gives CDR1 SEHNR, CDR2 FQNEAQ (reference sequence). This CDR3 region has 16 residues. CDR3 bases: TGTGCCAGCAGCTTAGGACCTCAGGGTAAATACAATGAGCAGTTCTTC. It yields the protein CASSLGPQGKYNEQFF.

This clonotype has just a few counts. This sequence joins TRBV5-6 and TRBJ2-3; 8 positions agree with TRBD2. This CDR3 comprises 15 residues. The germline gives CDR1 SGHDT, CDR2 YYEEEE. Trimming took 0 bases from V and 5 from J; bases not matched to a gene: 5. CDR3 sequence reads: CASSLDSGEVDTQYF. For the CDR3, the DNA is TGTGCCAGCAGCTTGGATAGCGGGGAGGTAGATACGCAGTATTTT.

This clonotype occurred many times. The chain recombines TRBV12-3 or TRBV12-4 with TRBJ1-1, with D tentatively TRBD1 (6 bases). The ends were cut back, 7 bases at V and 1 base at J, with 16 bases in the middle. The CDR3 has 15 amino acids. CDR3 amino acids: CASTPLSTGNTEAFF. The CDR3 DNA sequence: TGTGCCAGCACCCCGCTCTCGACAGGGAACACTGAAGCTTTCTTT.

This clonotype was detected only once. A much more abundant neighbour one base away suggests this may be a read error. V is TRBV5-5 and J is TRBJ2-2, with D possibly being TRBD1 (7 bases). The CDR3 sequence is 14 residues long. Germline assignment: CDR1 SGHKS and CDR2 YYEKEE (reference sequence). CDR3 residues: CASSLTGARGALFF. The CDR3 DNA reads TGTGCCAGCAGCCTTACAGGGGCTAGGGGGGCGCTGTTTTTT.

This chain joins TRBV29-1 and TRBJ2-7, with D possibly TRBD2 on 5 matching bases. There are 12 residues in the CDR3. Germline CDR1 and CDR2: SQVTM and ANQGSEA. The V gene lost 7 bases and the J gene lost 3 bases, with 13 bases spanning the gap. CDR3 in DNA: TGCAGCGCCCGAAGCGAGGGCTACGAGCAGTACTTC. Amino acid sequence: CSARSEGYEQYF.

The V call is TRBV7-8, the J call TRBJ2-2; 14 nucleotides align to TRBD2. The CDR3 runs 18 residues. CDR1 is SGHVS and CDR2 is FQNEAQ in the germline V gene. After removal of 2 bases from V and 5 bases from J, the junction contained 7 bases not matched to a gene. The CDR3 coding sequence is TGTGCCAGCAGCTTAAGTAGACTAGCGGGAGGGCCTACCGGGGAGCTGTTTTTT. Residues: CASSLSRLAGGPTGELFF.

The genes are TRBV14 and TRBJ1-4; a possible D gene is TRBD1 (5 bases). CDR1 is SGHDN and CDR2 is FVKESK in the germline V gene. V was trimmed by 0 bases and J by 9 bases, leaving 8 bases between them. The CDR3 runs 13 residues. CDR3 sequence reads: CASSQEGPQKLFF. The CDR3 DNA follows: TGTGCCAGCAGCCAAGAGGGACCTCAAAAACTGTTTTTT.

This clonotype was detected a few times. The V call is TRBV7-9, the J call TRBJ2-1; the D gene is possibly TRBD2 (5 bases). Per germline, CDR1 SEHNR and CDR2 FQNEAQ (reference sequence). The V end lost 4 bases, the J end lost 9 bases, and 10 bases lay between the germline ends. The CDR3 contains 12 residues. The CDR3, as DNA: TGTGCCAGCAGCTCGGACTCCATTGAGCAGTTCTTC. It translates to CASSSDSIEQFF.

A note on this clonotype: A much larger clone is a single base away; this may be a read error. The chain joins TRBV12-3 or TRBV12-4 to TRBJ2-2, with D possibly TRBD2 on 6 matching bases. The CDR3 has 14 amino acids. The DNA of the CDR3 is TGTGCCAGCAGTTTGGCGGGGCTCACCAGGGAGCTGTTTTTT. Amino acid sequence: CASSLAGLTRELFF.

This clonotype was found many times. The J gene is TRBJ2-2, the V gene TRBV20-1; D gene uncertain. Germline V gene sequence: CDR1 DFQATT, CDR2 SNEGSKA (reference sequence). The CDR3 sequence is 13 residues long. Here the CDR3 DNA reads TGCAGGGCCGGGTCCCAAAACACCGGGGAGCTGTTTTTT. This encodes CRAGSQNTGELFF.

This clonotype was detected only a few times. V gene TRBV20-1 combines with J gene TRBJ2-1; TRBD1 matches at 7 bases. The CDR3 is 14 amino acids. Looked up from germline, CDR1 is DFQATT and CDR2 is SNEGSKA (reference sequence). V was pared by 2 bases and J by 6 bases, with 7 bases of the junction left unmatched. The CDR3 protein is CSARQWTGTNEQFF. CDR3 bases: TGCAGTGCTAGACAATGGACAGGAACCAATGAGCAGTTCTTC.

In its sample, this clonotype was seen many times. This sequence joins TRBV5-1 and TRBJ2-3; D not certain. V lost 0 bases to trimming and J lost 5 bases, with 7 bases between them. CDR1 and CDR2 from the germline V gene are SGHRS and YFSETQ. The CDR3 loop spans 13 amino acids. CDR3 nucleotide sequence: TGCGCCAGCAGCTTGGCCCTTGGAGATACGCAGTATTTT. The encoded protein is CASSLALGDTQYF.

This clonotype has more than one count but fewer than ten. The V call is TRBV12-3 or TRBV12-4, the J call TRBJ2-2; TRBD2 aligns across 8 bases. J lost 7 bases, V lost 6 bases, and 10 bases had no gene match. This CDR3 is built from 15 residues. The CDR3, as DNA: TGTGCCAGCAGCTCCCAAGCGGGAGAGGTCGGGGAGCTGTTTTTT. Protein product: CASSSQAGEVGELFF.

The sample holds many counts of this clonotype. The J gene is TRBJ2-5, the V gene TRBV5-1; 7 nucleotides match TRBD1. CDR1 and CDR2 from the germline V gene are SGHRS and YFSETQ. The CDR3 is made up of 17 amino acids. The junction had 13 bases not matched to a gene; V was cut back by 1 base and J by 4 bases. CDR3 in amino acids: CASSLKATTGLGETQYF. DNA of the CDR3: TGCGCCAGCAGCTTGAAGGCAACGACAGGGCTCGGAGAGACCCAGTACTTC.

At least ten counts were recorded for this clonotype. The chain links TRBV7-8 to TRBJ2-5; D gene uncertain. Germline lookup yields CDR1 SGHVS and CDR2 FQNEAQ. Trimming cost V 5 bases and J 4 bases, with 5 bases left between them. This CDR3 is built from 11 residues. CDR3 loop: CASSPIETQYF. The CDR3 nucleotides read TGTGCCAGCAGCCCAATAGAGACCCAGTACTTC.

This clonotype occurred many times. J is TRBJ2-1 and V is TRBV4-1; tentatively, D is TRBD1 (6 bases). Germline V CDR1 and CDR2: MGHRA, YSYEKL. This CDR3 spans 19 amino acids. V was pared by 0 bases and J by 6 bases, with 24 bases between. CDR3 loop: CASSQEGPIVNRAGNEQFF. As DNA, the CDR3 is TGCGCCAGCAGCCAAGAAGGTCCCATCGTAAACAGGGCGGGCAATGAGCAGTTCTTC.

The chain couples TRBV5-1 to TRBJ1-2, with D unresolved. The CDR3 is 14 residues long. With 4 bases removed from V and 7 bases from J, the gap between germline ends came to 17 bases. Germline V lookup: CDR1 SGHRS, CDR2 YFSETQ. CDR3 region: CASSHRRAGIGYTF. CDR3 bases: TGCGCCAGCAGCCATAGGCGCGCCGGGATTGGCTACACCTTC.

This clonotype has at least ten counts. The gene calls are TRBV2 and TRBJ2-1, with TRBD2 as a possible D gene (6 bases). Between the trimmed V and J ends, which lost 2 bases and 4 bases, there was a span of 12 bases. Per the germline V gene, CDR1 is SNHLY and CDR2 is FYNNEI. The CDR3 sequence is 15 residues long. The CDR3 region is CASSETSTAYNEQFF. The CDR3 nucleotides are TGTGCCAGCAGTGAAACTAGCACCGCTTACAATGAGCAGTTCTTC.

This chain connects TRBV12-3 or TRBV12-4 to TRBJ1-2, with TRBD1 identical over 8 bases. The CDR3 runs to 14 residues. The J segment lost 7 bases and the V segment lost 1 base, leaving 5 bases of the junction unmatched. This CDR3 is CASSLVVTGAGYTF. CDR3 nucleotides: TGTGCCAGCAGTTTAGTAGTGACAGGGGCTGGCTACACCTTC.

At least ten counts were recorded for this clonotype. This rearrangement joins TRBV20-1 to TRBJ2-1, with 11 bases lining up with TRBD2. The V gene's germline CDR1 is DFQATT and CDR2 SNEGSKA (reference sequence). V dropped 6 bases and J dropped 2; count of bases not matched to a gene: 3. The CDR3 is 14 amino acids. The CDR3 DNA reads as TGCAGTGCCCTTAGCGGGGGGGCCTACAATGAGCAGTTCTTC. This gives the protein CSALSGGAYNEQFF.

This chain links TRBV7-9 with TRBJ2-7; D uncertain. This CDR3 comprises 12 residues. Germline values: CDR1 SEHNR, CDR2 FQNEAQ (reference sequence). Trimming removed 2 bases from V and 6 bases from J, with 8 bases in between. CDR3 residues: CASSLKATEQYF. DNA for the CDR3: TGTGCCAGCAGCTTAAAGGCGACCGAGCAGTACTTC.

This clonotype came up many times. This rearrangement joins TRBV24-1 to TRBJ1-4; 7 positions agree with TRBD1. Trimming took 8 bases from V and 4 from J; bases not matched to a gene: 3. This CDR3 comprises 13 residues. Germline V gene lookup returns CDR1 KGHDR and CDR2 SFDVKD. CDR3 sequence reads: CATNRDSNEKLFF. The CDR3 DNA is TGTGCCACCAACCGGGACAGTAATGAAAAACTGTTTTTT.

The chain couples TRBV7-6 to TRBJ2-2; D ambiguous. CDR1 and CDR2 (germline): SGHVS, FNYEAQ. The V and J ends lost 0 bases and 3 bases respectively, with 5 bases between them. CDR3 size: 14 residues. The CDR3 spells CASSLAQYTGELFF. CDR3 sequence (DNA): TGTGCCAGCAGCTTAGCGCAGTACACCGGGGAGCTGTTTTTT.

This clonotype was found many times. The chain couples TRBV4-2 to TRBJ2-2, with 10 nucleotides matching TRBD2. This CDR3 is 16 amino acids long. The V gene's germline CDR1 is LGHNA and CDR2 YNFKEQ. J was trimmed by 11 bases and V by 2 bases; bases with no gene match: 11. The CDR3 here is CASSQSSTAGGRELFF. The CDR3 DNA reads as TGTGCCAGCAGCCAATCCTCCACAGCGGGAGGGCGAGAGCTGTTTTTT.

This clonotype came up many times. The CDR3 DNA reads as TGTGCCAGCAGCAACAGGGTGGGCTCCTACAATGAGCAGTTCTTC. It codes for CASSNRVGSYNEQFF. The chain has TRBV3-1 and TRBJ2-1, with D tentatively TRBD1 (6 bases). Germline loops: CDR1 LGHDT, CDR2 YNNKEL (reference sequence). The CDR3 runs to 15 residues. V was shortened by 5 bases and J by 0 bases, with 11 bases between the two germline ends.

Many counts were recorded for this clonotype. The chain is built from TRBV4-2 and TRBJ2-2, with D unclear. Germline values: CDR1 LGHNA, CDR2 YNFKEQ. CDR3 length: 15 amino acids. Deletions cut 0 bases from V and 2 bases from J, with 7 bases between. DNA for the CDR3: TGTGCCAGCAGCCAAGATAAGGGAAACACCGGGGAGCTGTTTTTT. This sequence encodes CASSQDKGNTGELFF.

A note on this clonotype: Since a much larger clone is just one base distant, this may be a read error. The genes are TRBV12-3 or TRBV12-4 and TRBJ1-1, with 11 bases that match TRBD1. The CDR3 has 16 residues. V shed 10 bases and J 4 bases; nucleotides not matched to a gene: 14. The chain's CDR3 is CANSSDRGQIGTEAFF. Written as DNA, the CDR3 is TGTGCCAACAGCTCGGACAGGGGGCAAATCGGCACTGAAGCTTTCTTT.

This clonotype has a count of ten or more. In DNA, the CDR3 is TGTGCCAGCAGCTTAGTTCGCACAGATACGCAGTATTTT. Translating it yields CASSLVRTDTQYF. The genes are TRBV7-2 and TRBJ2-3, with D unresolved. Germline assignment: CDR1 SGHTA and CDR2 FQGNSA. V lost 1 base, J lost 1 base, and 3 bases lay in between. The length of the CDR3 is 13 residues.